A selection of T cell receptor beta chains follows, all from one sample in a study of T cell changes during pregnancy in multiple sclerosis. TCRdb keeps only in-frame clones here, not all; method: immunoSEQ multiplex PCR. The sample lists approximately 100,000 clones, roughly 92% seen once, with roughly 1.2% in the top ten. The sample consisted of peripheral blood, taken in the second trimester of pregnancy. The source of these receptors is a female donor with multiple sclerosis, enrolled in a pregnancy study. The CDR3 runs from the conserved cysteine through the conserved F or W.

J: TRBJ2-7
V: TRBV11-1
CDR3: CASRAGTGTYEQYF

J: TRBJ2-1
V: TRBV7-2
CDR3: CASSLLAGGPLHNEQFF

J: TRBJ2-2
V: TRBV7-2
CDR3: CASSKGQINTGELFF

J: TRBJ1-2
V: TRBV2
CDR3: CASSSDSQGNLYGYTF

J: TRBJ2-7
V: TRBV5-1
CDR3: CASRTQGTDYEQYF

J: TRBJ1-5
V: TRBV6-6
CDR3: CASSRDRNSNQPQHF

J: TRBJ1-3
V: TRBV5-1
CDR3: CASSLELGNTIYF

J: TRBJ1-1
V: TRBV18
CDR3: CASSPPLVTAEAFF

J: TRBJ1-1
V: TRBV28
CDR3: CASSFFPTGNTEAFF

J: TRBJ2-3
V: TRBV9
CDR3: CASSEGGAGTDTQYF

J: TRBJ2-3
V: TRBV5-1
CDR3: CASSLMTDTDTQYF

J: TRBJ1-4
V: TRBV5-1
CDR3: CASSAGQGYEKLFF

J: TRBJ2-7
V: TRBV7-6
CDR3: CASSPKRQGAEQYF

J: TRBJ1-6
V: TRBV7-6
CDR3: CASSSQGADSPLHF

J: TRBJ1-4
V: TRBV6-5
CDR3: CASSYYRGATNEKLFF

J: TRBJ1-4
V: TRBV6-1
CDR3: CASSRQPQKLFF

J: TRBJ2-5
V: TRBV29-1
CDR3: CSGRTSGGPRGDQYF

J: TRBJ2-1
V: TRBV7-8
CDR3: CASSPRPRGDNEQFF

J: TRBJ1-1
V: TRBV27
CDR3: CASSLYAGTEAFF

J: TRBJ2-5
V: TRBV19
CDR3: CASSTLAGESLGETQYF

J: TRBJ1-2
V: TRBV2
CDR3: CASIIQGAGYGYTF

J: TRBJ1-4
V: TRBV7-8
CDR3: CASSPRDRVSRGMLFF

J: TRBJ2-2
V: TRBV7-8
CDR3: CANRDTPNTGELFF

J: TRBJ2-1
V: TRBV7-2
CDR3: CASSLRERGPSEQFF

J: TRBJ1-1
V: TRBV27
CDR3: CASSRRSLYTEAFF

J: TRBJ1-1
V: TRBV19
CDR3: CATSSDRESEAFF

J: TRBJ2-7
V: TRBV6-1
CDR3: CASSAGDGRGYF

J: TRBJ2-7
V: TRBV19
CDR3: CASGPGGEQYF

J: TRBJ2-7
V: TRBV21-1
CDR3: CASRGTGSNEQYF

J: TRBJ1-2
V: TRBV19
CDR3: CASQPQGTYGYTF

J: TRBJ2-7
V: TRBV28
CDR3: CASSLWEVGASGYEQYF

J: TRBJ2-1
V: TRBV29-1
CDR3: CSVEGAGQSYNEQFF

J: TRBJ2-2
V: TRBV27
CDR3: CASIGGAGELFF

J: TRBJ2-5
V: TRBV5-4
CDR3: CASSVPSGRGVETQYF

J: TRBJ2-5
V: TRBV18
CDR3: CASSPGGGLQETQYF

J: TRBJ1-1
V: TRBV6-5
CDR3: CASSRGDRGNTEAFF

J: TRBJ1-1
V: TRBV4-1
CDR3: CASSQVQGRINTEAFF

J: TRBJ1-4
V: TRBV18
CDR3: CASSPGLQGRGEKLFF

J: TRBJ1-1
V: TRBV6-5
CDR3: CASSYSRYSTEAFF